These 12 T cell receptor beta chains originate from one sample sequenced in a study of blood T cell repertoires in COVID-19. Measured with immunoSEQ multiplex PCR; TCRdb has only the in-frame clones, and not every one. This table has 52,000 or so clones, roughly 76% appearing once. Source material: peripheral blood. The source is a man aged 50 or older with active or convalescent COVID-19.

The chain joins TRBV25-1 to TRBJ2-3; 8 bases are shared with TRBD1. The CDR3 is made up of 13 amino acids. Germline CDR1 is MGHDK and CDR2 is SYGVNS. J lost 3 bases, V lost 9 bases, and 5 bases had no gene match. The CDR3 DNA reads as TGTGCCAGTTCAGGGGGCGGAACAGATACGCAGTATTTT. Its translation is CASSGGGTDTQYF.

CDR3 sequence: CASSLDGGGEQYF. CDR3 DNA: TGCGCCAGCAGCTTGGATGGGGGGGGCGAGCAGTACTTC. The chain joins TRBV5-1 to TRBJ2-7, with TRBD2 identical over 7 bases. The trim removed 0 bases at V and 6 bases at J, leaving 3 bases unmatched. The CDR3 runs 13 residues. Germline V gives CDR1 SGHRS, CDR2 YFSETQ.

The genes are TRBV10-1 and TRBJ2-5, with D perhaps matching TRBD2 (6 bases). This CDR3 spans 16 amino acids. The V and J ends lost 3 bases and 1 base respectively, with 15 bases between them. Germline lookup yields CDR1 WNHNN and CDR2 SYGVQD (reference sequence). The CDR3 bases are TGCGCCAGCAGTGATGCGATGCTGGGGGGCCAAGAGACCCAGTACTTC. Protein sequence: CASSDAMLGGQETQYF.

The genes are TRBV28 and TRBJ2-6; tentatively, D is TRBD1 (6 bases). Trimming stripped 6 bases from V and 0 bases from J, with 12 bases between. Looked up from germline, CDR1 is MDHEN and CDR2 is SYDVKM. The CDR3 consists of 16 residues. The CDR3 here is CASSLTGTSGANVLTF. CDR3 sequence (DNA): TGTGCCAGCAGCCTAACAGGGACCTCTGGGGCCAACGTCCTGACTTTC. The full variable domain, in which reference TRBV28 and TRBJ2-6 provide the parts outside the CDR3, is DVKVTQSSRYLVKRTGEKVFLECVQDMDHENMFWYRQDPGLGLRLIYFSYDVKMKEKGDIPEGYSVSREKKERFSLILESASTNQTSMYLCASSLTGTSGANVLTFGAGSRLTVL.

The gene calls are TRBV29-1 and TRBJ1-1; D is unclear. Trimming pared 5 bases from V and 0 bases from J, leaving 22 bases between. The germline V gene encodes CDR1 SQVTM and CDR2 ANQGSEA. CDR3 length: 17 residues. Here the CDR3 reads CSVTSPGGGRMNTEAFF. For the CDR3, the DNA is TGCAGCGTTACCTCTCCGGGAGGAGGTAGAATGAACACTGAAGCTTTCTTT.

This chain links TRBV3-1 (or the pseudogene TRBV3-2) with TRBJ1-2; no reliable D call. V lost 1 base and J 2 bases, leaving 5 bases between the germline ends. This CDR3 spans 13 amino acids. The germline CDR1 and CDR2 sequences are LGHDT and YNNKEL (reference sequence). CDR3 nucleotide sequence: TGTGCCAGCAGCCAAGCAGCGAACTATGGCTACACCTTC. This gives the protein CASSQAANYGYTF.

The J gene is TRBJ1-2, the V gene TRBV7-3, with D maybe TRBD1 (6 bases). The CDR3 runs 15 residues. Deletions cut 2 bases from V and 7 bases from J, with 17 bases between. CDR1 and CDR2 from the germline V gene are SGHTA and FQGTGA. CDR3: CASSLEWDTPLGYTF. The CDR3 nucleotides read TGTGCCAGCAGCTTAGAGTGGGACACACCTCTTGGCTACACCTTC.

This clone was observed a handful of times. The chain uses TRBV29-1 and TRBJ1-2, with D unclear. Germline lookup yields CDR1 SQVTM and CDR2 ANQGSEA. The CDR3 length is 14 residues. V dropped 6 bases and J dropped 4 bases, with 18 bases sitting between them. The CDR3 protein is CSVTGGGLVYGYTF. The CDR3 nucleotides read TGCAGCGTAACTGGTGGAGGACTAGTCTATGGCTACACCTTC.

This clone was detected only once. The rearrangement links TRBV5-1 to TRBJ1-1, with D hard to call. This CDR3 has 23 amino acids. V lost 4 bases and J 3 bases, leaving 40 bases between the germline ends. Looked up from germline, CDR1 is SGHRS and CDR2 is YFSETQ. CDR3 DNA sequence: TGCGCCAGCAGCCTGACCAGATTATCACAAGAACGGGAGCCTAGACGTTTGTACACTGAAGCTTTCTTT. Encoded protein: CASSLTRLSQEREPRRLYTEAFF.

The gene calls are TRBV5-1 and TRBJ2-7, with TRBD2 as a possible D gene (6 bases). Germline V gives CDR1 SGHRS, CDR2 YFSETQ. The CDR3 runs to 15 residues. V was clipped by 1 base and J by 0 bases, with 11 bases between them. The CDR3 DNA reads TGCGCCAGCAGCTTGAGGATAGCGGCCTCCTACGAGCAGTACTTC. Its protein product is CASSLRIAASYEQYF.

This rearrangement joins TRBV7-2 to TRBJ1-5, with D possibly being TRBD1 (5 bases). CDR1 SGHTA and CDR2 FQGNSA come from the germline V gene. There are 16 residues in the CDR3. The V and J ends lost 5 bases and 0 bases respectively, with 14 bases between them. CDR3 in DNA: TGTGCCAGCAGCGTTACCGGGACTCTTAGCAATCAGCCCCAGCATTTT. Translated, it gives CASSVTGTLSNQPQHF.

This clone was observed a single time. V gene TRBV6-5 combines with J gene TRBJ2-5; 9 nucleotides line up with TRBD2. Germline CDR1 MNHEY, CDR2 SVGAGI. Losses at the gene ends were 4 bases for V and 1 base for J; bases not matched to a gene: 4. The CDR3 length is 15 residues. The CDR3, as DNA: TGTGCCAGCAGTTCCATAGCGGGAGTCCAAGAGACCCAGTACTTC. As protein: CASSSIAGVQETQYF.